This passage covers 28 T cell receptor beta chains from one sample sequenced in a study of beta chain features in type 1 diabetes. Expressed TCRB transcripts were sequenced because the isolated RNA had all been reverse transcribed beforehand. Repertoires were generated with immunoSEQ multiplex PCR, while TCRdb's copy carries only in-frame clones and drops some. The table shows hundreds of thousands of clones, with roughly 15% occurring only once. Sequencing used naive CD4+ T cells from blood. These TCRs come from a woman aged 40 to 50 in good health.

J is TRBJ2-7 and V is TRBV7-2; 9 bases line up with TRBD2. CDR1 and CDR2 (germline): SGHTA, FQGNSA. The CDR3 sequence is 14 residues long. J was trimmed by 2 bases and V by 7 bases; bases with no gene match: 6. CDR3 amino acids: CASILSGGPYEQYF. CDR3 DNA: TGTGCCAGCATTCTAAGCGGGGGGCCCTACGAGCAGTACTTC. The whole variable domain, remainder taken from reference TRBV7-2 and TRBJ2-7, is GAGVSQSPSNKVTEKGKDVELRCDPISGHTALYWYRQSLGQGLEFLIYFQGNSAPDKSGLPSDRFSAERTGGSVSTLTIQRTQQEDSAVYLCASILSGGPYEQYFGPGTRLTVT.

The rearrangement joins TRBV5-6 to TRBJ2-7; 9 nucleotides match TRBD1. With 2 bases clipped from V and 7 bases from J, the junction kept 10 bases outside the gene matches. Germline CDR1 is SGHDT and CDR2 is YYEEEE. The CDR3 has 15 residues. CDR3 loop: CASSFPGTGSWEQYF. In nucleotides, the CDR3 is TGTGCCAGCAGCTTCCCCGGGACAGGGTCGTGGGAGCAGTACTTC.

The chain uses TRBV7-2 and TRBJ2-7; D not resolved. The CDR3 is 12 amino acids. Germline V gene data show CDR1 as SGHTA and CDR2 as FQGNSA. V was shortened by 2 bases and J by 1 base, with 3 bases between the two germline ends. CDR3 DNA: TGTGCCAGCAGCTTACGGTCCTACGAGCAGTACTTC. Encoded protein: CASSLRSYEQYF.

This clone turned up a few times. The V gene is TRBV18, the J gene TRBJ1-6; 8 bases are shared with TRBD1. Germline trimming cut 3 bases from V and 7 bases from J; bases unmatched to any gene: 8. The CDR3 has 16 residues. Germline loops: CDR1 KGHSH, CDR2 LQKENI. The CDR3 DNA follows: TGTGCCAGCTCACCTTCGACAGGGGCTGGGAATTCACCCCTCCACTTT. Its protein product is CASSPSTGAGNSPLHF.

The genes are TRBV5-4 and TRBJ1-3, with 8 bases that match TRBD1. The germline gives CDR1 SGHNT, CDR2 YYREEE (reference sequence). V shed 4 bases and J 3 bases; nucleotides not matched to a gene: 18. The CDR3 length is 19 residues. In nucleotides, the CDR3 is TGTGCCAGCAGCAGGATGGGACAGGCGCTAGGGCTAAGTGGAAACACCATATATTTT. This encodes CASSRMGQALGLSGNTIYF.

This clone appeared a few times. The chain's CDR3 is CASSPRDRGTGEQYF. The CDR3 DNA follows: TGTGCCAGCAGCCCCCGGGACAGGGGGACGGGAGAGCAGTACTTC. The gene calls are TRBV7-2 and TRBJ2-7; 11 bases agree with TRBD1. V was pared by 5 bases and J by 7 bases, with 10 bases of the junction left unmatched. The germline V gene encodes CDR1 SGHTA and CDR2 FQGNSA. The CDR3 covers 15 residues.

The rearrangement uses TRBV5-1 and TRBJ2-1, with D perhaps matching TRBD1 (7 bases). V dropped 3 bases and J dropped 4 bases, with 23 bases sitting between them. Per the germline V gene, CDR1 is SGHRS and CDR2 is YFSETQ. CDR3 length equals 18 residues. The CDR3, as DNA: TGCGCCAGCAGCTATTTTAGTAGGAGGGACAGCTTTTACAATGAGCAGTTCTTC. It specifies CASSYFSRRDSFYNEQFF.

The chain employs TRBV9 and TRBJ1-2; D is uncertain. V was trimmed by 0 bases and J by 8 bases, leaving 14 bases between them. The CDR3 is 14 amino acids. Germline CDR1 reads SGDLS; CDR2 reads YYNGEE. CDR3 protein: CASSVGEGVTGYTF. The CDR3 region has the DNA TGTGCCAGCAGCGTAGGTGAGGGAGTGACGGGCTACACCTTC.

This clone showed up many times. This chain links TRBV7-2 with TRBJ1-2; D is unresolved. Germline V lookup: CDR1 SGHTA, CDR2 FQGNSA. V lost 4 bases to trimming and J lost 7 bases, with 10 bases between them. The CDR3 totals 12 residues. Here the CDR3 DNA reads TGTGCCAGCAGCTCAACAGTCGTTGGCTACACCTTC. Encoded protein: CASSSTVVGYTF. Looking up the rest from reference TRBV7-2 and TRBJ1-2 gives the full variable domain: GAGVSQSPSNKVTEKGKDVELRCDPISGHTALYWYRQSLGQGLEFLIYFQGNSAPDKSGLPSDRFSAERTGGSVSTLTIQRTQQEDSAVYLCASSSTVVGYTFGSGTRLTVV.

The chain links TRBV7-2 to TRBJ1-2; possibly TRBD1 for D (5 bases). In germline, CDR1 is SGHTA, CDR2 FQGNSA. V was trimmed by 4 bases and J by 0 bases, leaving 21 bases between them. The CDR3 sequence is 18 residues long. CDR3 region: CASSSTVLRGLSNYGYTF. The DNA for the CDR3 is TGTGCCAGCAGCTCGACCGTCTTAAGGGGCCTCTCTAACTATGGCTACACCTTC.

DNA for the CDR3: TGTGCCAGTAGTATACGAGTACCTGCCTACGAGCAGTACTTC. Its protein is CASSIRVPAYEQYF. This chain links TRBV19 with TRBJ2-7; D remains unclear. CDR3 size: 14 residues. Germline V CDR1 and CDR2: LNHDA, SQIVND (reference sequence). Between the trimmed V and J ends, which lost 2 bases and 2 bases, there was a span of 10 bases.

The chain carries TRBV19 and TRBJ2-5, with a weak D call TRBD1 (6 bases). The V gene lost 7 bases and the J gene lost 5 bases, with 26 bases spanning the gap. CDR1 and CDR2 (germline): LNHDA, SQIVND (reference sequence). This CDR3 is 17 amino acids long. The chain's CDR3 is CASITPQGNTPVETQYF. DNA for the CDR3: TGTGCCAGTATTACGCCGCAGGGGAACACGCCTGTCGAGACCCAGTACTTC.

The V and J genes are TRBV9 and TRBJ2-5; 8 bases map to TRBD2. With V trimmed by 4 bases and J by 5 bases, 13 bases remained unmatched. Germline loops: CDR1 SGDLS, CDR2 YYNGEE. The CDR3 sequence is 16 residues long. CDR3 nucleotide sequence: TGTGCCAGCAGCCAGTTTAAGGTGCGGGGGGTGGAGACCCAGTACTTC. It encodes CASSQFKVRGVETQYF. Combining the CDR3 with reference TRBV9 and TRBJ2-5 gives the whole variable domain DSGVTQTPKHLITATGQRVTLRCSPRSGDLSVYWYQQSLDQGLQFLIQYYNGEERAKGNILERFSAQQFPDLHSELNLSSLELGDSALYFCASSQFKVRGVETQYFGPGTRLLVL.

CDR3 coding DNA: TGCGCCAGCAGCCCTGGGGGCGGGTACGAGCAGTACTTC. Protein sequence: CASSPGGGYEQYF. The chain employs TRBV5-1 and TRBJ2-7; D possibly corresponds to TRBD1 (6 bases). Germline V lookup: CDR1 SGHRS, CDR2 YFSETQ. Trimming removed 4 bases from V and 4 bases from J, with 12 bases in between. The length of the CDR3 is 13 residues.

In its sample, this clone was seen a few times. The chain links TRBV9 to TRBJ2-3; D perhaps matches TRBD2 (6 bases). V lost 6 bases and J lost 1, with 18 bases in between. This CDR3 is 16 amino acids long. Germline loops: CDR1 SGDLS, CDR2 YYNGEE. The CDR3 bases are TGTGCCAGCACCATCGGGGGAAGGGGTGGCACAGATACGCAGTATTTT. Its protein product is CASTIGGRGGTDTQYF.

This clone has just a few counts. The chain joins TRBV7-8 to TRBJ2-5; 7 bases fit TRBD2. The CDR3 covers 14 residues. The V gene end was trimmed by 5 bases and the J gene end by 4 bases; junction bases not matched to a gene: 7. Germline V gene lookup returns CDR1 SGHVS and CDR2 FQNEAQ. The CDR3 DNA is TGTGCCAGCAGCGGCGGACTAGTTCGAGAGACCCAGTACTTC. Translation gives CASSGGLVRETQYF.

With respect to this clone: Other nucleotide sequences from this sample produce the same CDR3. This sequence joins TRBV5-4 and TRBJ1-1; the D is unclear. The CDR3 runs 13 residues. V shed 3 bases and J shed 1 base, with 7 bases lying between them. The germline V gene encodes CDR1 SGHNT and CDR2 YYREEE (reference sequence). The CDR3, as DNA: TGTGCCAGCAGCTCAACAGAGAACACTGAAGCTTTCTTT. This sequence encodes CASSSTENTEAFF.

In DNA form, the CDR3 reads TGTGCCAGCGGCCGAGGGTCTAGCGGGGGCCTGGGTGAGCAGTTCTTC. Its protein is CASGRGSSGGLGEQFF. The rearrangement uses TRBV2 and TRBJ2-1; 10 bases map to TRBD2. There are 16 residues in the CDR3. Germline trimming cut 8 bases from V and 9 bases from J; bases unmatched to any gene: 16. The V gene's germline CDR1 is SNHLY and CDR2 FYNNEI.

In this sample, this clone turned up a few times. CDR3 sequence reads: CASSLDYGSYNEQFF. The DNA for the CDR3 is TGTGCCAGCAGCTTAGACTACGGCTCCTACAATGAGCAGTTCTTC. The J gene is TRBJ2-1, the V gene TRBV11-2; the D is unclear. V gave up 0 bases and J gave up 0 bases, with 6 bases separating them. CDR1 is SGHAT and CDR2 is FQNNGV in the germline V gene. The CDR3 has 15 amino acids.

Here the CDR3 reads CASSLPPQGVNVHTQYF. For the CDR3, the DNA is TGCGCCAGCAGCTTGCCACCACAGGGGGTAAACGTCCATACGCAGTATTTT. The chain combines TRBV5-1 with TRBJ2-3; TRBD1 aligns across 8 bases. The CDR3 has 17 residues. After removal of 1 base from V and 7 bases from J, the junction contained 14 bases not matched to a gene. Germline CDR1 and CDR2: SGHRS and YFSETQ.

The sample holds a few counts of this clone. CDR3 loop: CASSSRGSPGTEAFF. The DNA of the CDR3 is TGTGCCAGCAGCTCGCGAGGGTCCCCGGGAACTGAAGCTTTCTTT. The chain employs TRBV6-5 and TRBJ1-1, with D unclear. The germline V and J ends were trimmed by 6 bases and 5 bases, with 19 bases remaining between them. Germline V gene data show CDR1 as MNHEY and CDR2 as SVGAGI. The CDR3 is made up of 15 amino acids.

This clone appeared a few times. Other DNA sequences in the sample encode the same CDR3. The chain uses TRBV9 and TRBJ2-3; TRBD2 agrees at 7 bases. Germline V gene data show CDR1 as SGDLS and CDR2 as YYNGEE. The CDR3 totals 13 residues. The J segment lost 6 bases and the V segment lost 2 bases, leaving 3 bases of the junction unmatched. The CDR3 DNA is TGTGCCAGCAGCGTCGGGGGGTTTGATACGCAGTATTTT. It is translated as CASSVGGFDTQYF.

CDR3 region: CASSPPQGANGPQHF. Written as DNA, the CDR3 is TGTGCCAGCTCACCACCGCAGGGGGCGAATGGGCCCCAGCATTTT. This chain links TRBV18 with TRBJ1-5; TRBD1 agrees at 8 bases. The CDR3 is made up of 15 amino acids. Germline CDR1 is KGHSH and CDR2 is LQKENI. Unmatched junction bases numbered 7, after V lost 0 bases and J lost 9 bases.

This clone has a handful of counts. This chain uses TRBV19 with TRBJ1-5; the match to TRBD1 covers 8 bases. The CDR3 is 17 residues long. The J segment lost 1 base and the V segment lost 5 bases, leaving 10 bases of the junction unmatched. Germline CDR1 and CDR2: LNHDA and SQIVND (reference sequence). The CDR3: CASSLRPQGASNQPQHF. CDR3 bases: TGTGCCAGTAGTCTTCGGCCCCAGGGGGCAAGCAATCAGCCCCAGCATTTT. The entire variable domain, with the rest obtained from reference TRBV19 and TRBJ1-5, is as follows: DGGITQSPKYLFRKEGQNVTLSCEQNLNHDAMYWYRQDPGQGLRLIYYSQIVNDFQKGDIAEGYSVSREKKESFPLTVTSAQKNPTAFYLCASSLRPQGASNQPQHFGDGTRLSIL.

This clone showed up just a few times. The chain recombines TRBV7-2 with TRBJ2-7; TRBD2 agrees at 8 bases. V lost 5 bases, J lost 3 bases, and 15 bases stayed unmatched. Germline V gives CDR1 SGHTA, CDR2 FQGNSA. The CDR3 totals 17 residues. CDR3 DNA sequence: TGTGCCAGCAGCCGGCAGGCTGCGCGGGGGGCGTACTACGAGCAGTACTTC. Encoded protein: CASSRQAARGAYYEQYF.

V is TRBV5-1 and J is TRBJ2-7; D may be TRBD2 (6 bases). V lost 1 base, J lost 2 bases, and 13 bases lay in between. The CDR3 covers 15 residues. Germline CDR1 and CDR2: SGHRS and YFSETQ. The CDR3: CASSLYGGLTYEQYF. The CDR3 DNA reads TGCGCCAGCAGCTTGTACGGGGGTCTTACCTACGAGCAGTACTTC. Full variable domain (missing parts from reference TRBV5-1 and TRBJ2-7): KAGVTQTPRYLIKTRGQQVTLSCSPISGHRSVSWYQQTPGQGLQFLFEYFSETQRNKGNFPGRFSGRQFSNSRSEMNVSTLELGDSALYLCASSLYGGLTYEQYFGPGTRLTVT.

This chain uses TRBV7-8 with TRBJ2-1; tentatively, D is TRBD1 (5 bases). This CDR3 is 13 amino acids long. CDR1 and CDR2 (germline): SGHVS, FQNEAQ. The ends were cut back, 6 bases at V and 5 bases at J, with 11 bases in the middle. Here the CDR3 DNA reads TGTGCCAGCAGGAAAGGGGTACACAATGAGCAGTTCTTC. Amino acid sequence: CASRKGVHNEQFF. The variable domain in full, completed from reference TRBV7-8 and TRBJ2-1, reads GAGVSQSPRYKVAKRGQDVALRCDPISGHVSLFWYQQALGQGPEFLTYFQNEAQLDKSGLPSDRFFAERPEGSVSTLKIQRTQQEDSAVYLCASRKGVHNEQFFGPGTRLTVL.

This chain joins TRBV9 and TRBJ2-7; 8 nucleotides match TRBD2. The germline gives CDR1 SGDLS, CDR2 YYNGEE. The CDR3 totals 14 residues. The trim removed 5 bases at V and 3 bases at J, leaving 7 bases unmatched. The CDR3 DNA follows: TGTGCCAGCAGTGCCGGGACTAGTGTCTACGAGCAGTACTTC. Protein: CASSAGTSVYEQYF.